The clone carrying this T cell receptor (beta chain) was seen more than once but under ten times. The target antigen is unknown. V lost 0 bases to trimming and J lost 4 bases, with 13 bases between them. This CDR3 is 15 amino acids long. This entry belongs to a study of identical twins. Each CDR3 protein is one row after TCRdb ran MiXCR on the 5' RACE reads. This table has approximately 240,000 distinct CDR3 sequences, over 12% appearing once. Study results and caveats: In drawing conclusions, the study used cross-sectional statistical analysis and did not follow the same donors.

The source material was memory (CD45RO+) T cells sorted from blood. This sequence joins TRBV23-1 and TRBJ2-7; no clear D gene. TRBV23-1 is an ORF, and what it does is uncertain. The sequence was collected from a woman under 30 in good health. CDR3 loop: CASSQSKGSLYEQYF. CDR3 DNA: TGCGCCAGCAGTCAATCGAAGGGATCGCTTTACGAGCAGTACTTC.